The rows below give T cell receptor beta chains drawn from one sample of a study of early T cells in non-severe SARS-CoV-2 infection. TCRdb re-analysed the 5' RACE reads in MiXCR, keeping a single row per CDR3 protein. The sample has tens of thousands of distinct CDR3 sequences, about 5% seen once. The sequenced material came from whole blood. The source is an adult who was a healthcare worker with PCR-confirmed SARS-CoV-2 infection or an uninfected control (not recorded which). The conserved cysteine and the conserved F or W are not part of the CDR3 here.

>TRBJ2-7|TRBV20-1|10
SASSIGSEQY
>TRBJ1-2|TRBV12-3/TRBV12-4|11
ASSLQVNYGYT
>TRBJ2-1|TRBV10-3|11
ASRRDTNNEQF
>TRBJ1-5|TRBV28|13
ASTQGGYSNQPQH
>TRBJ2-5|TRBV27|12
ASSFGGVGETQY
>TRBJ2-7|TRBV7-2|9
ASTHDYEQY
>TRBJ2-7|TRBV27|14
ASSRLAGVLSYEQY
>TRBJ1-6|TRBV6-5|11
ASANRGYSPLH
>TRBJ2-1|TRBV6-2/TRBV6-3|12
ASSPRMMGNEQF
>TRBJ1-1|TRBV7-9|12
ASSSGEVGTEAF
>TRBJ2-5|TRBV7-6|13
ASSHGTGGEETQY
>TRBJ2-7|TRBV7-6|12
ASSFGGGSYEQY
>TRBJ2-5|TRBV6-6|13
ASSYVSGGKETQY
>TRBJ2-5|TRBV28|12
ASSIDRGQETQY
>TRBJ2-3|TRBV28|14
ASSSLVPRGTDTQY
>TRBJ2-2|TRBV2|14
ASKRVPSSNTGELF
>TRBJ1-4|TRBV7-8|13
ASSTVGGRNEKLF
>TRBJ2-5|TRBV29-1|10
SGNPGGETQY
>TRBJ1-5|TRBV10-3|12
AISEIVGVQPQH
>TRBJ1-2|TRBV6-5|12
ASSVTGVGYGYT
>TRBJ2-7|TRBV10-3|11
AISADRSYEQY
>TRBJ1-2|TRBV6-5|11
ASSYNREHGYT
>TRBJ2-7|TRBV12-3/TRBV12-4|12
ASSLGLAGLEQY
>TRBJ2-7|TRBV29-1|11
SVRTGGGYEQY
>TRBJ1-2|TRBV27|14
ASSQHGGDGFYGYT
>TRBJ1-3|TRBV11-2|14
ASSSYRGGSGNTIY
>TRBJ1-6|TRBV7-6|12
ASSFDQGFSPLH
>TRBJ2-2|TRBV5-6|12
ASSFTGNTGELF
>TRBJ2-1|TRBV27|13
ASSSGQGFSNEQF
>TRBJ1-5|TRBV30|11
AWSLQGLEPQH
>TRBJ2-1|TRBV11-2|12
ASSLEIGDNEQF
>TRBJ1-4|TRBV27|13
ASSLRQPTNEKLF
>TRBJ1-2|TRBV10-3|10
AIMGDNYGYT